This record looks at one T cell receptor beta chain sequence and its context. The data were produced by immunoSEQ multiplex PCR, yet TCRdb's version contains in-frame clones alone and is incomplete. Of some 70,000 clones in the sample, about 91% were seen once. The sample originates from a study of T cell changes during pregnancy in multiple sclerosis. Material: CD4+ T cells from peripheral blood mononuclear cells, obtained in the third trimester of pregnancy. The sequence was collected from a female donor in good health, enrolled as a control in a pregnancy study.

The CDR3 region is CAWTGQGNPTDTQYF. CDR3 DNA sequence: TGTGCCTGGACGGGACAGGGAAACCCCACAGATACGCAGTATTTT. The chain couples TRBV30 to TRBJ2-3; 9 positions match TRBD1. V dropped 4 bases and J dropped 2; count of bases not matched to a gene: 7. Germline CDR1 is GTSNPN and CDR2 is SVGIG (reference sequence). CDR3 length: 15 amino acids.